This passage covers 11 T cell receptor beta chains from one sample sequenced in a study of CD8 T cells in Susac syndrome. The RNA, about 0.45 to 1 ug, was put through reverse transcription using random hexamers. Each CDR3 protein gets one entry after TCRdb re-called the immunoSEQ multiplex PCR reads with MiXCR. The data show about 300,000 distinct CDR3 sequences, 89% seen once. Sequencing was done on a sample of CD8+ T cells from PBMCs. The source of these receptors is a human donor with multiple sclerosis.

The rearrangement links TRBV11-1 to TRBJ1-1; D not certain. This CDR3 has 16 residues. V was clipped by 6 bases and J by 5 bases, with 22 bases between them. Per germline, CDR1 SGHAT and CDR2 FQDESV (reference sequence). The CDR3 loop is CASRSSGGRVETEAFF. In nucleotides, the CDR3 is TGTGCCAGCAGATCAAGCGGAGGGAGGGTCGAAACTGAAGCTTTCTTT.

This chain connects TRBV27 to TRBJ2-1; D might be TRBD2 (6 bases). The V end lost 3 bases, the J end lost 5 bases, and 11 bases lay between the germline ends. The length of the CDR3 is 14 residues. Germline V lookup: CDR1 MNHEY, CDR2 SMNVEV (reference sequence). The CDR3 protein is CASSLSGVHNEQFF. The CDR3 nucleotides are TGTGCCAGCAGTTTGTCGGGAGTGCACAATGAGCAGTTCTTC.

This chain joins TRBV7-6 and TRBJ2-7; D perhaps matches TRBD2 (5 bases). Germline V gene data show CDR1 as SGHVS and CDR2 as FNYEAQ. V gave up 2 bases and J gave up 10 bases, with 12 bases separating them. This CDR3 comprises 12 residues. CDR3 in amino acids: CASSLTGWEQYF. DNA for the CDR3: TGTGCCAGCAGCTTAACGGGGTGGGAACAGTACTTC.

The sample holds one count of this clonotype. The chain links TRBV7-9 to TRBJ1-1, with TRBD1 matching 7 bases. CDR1 and CDR2 (germline): SEHNR, FQNEAQ (reference sequence). With 4 bases clipped from V and 1 base from J, the junction kept 12 bases outside the gene matches. This CDR3 is 17 amino acids long. CDR3 sequence reads: CASSSDRRGGPNTEAFF. The DNA of the CDR3 is TGTGCCAGCAGCTCGGACAGGAGGGGGGGACCGAACACTGAAGCTTTCTTT.

This chain links TRBV9 with TRBJ2-5, with 12 bases identical to TRBD2. The CDR3 is made up of 17 amino acids. V shed 0 bases and J 5 bases; nucleotides not matched to a gene: 8. The germline V gene has CDR1 SGDLS and CDR2 YYNGEE. The CDR3 region has the DNA TGTGCCAGCAGCGTAGGTCTAGCGGGGGGGCCGGGGGAGACCCAGTACTTC. Translation: CASSVGLAGGPGETQYF.

This chain joins TRBV12-3 or TRBV12-4 and TRBJ1-6; D gene ambiguous. The ends were cut back, 3 bases at V and 9 bases at J, with 3 bases in the middle. This CDR3 is built from 11 residues. The CDR3 DNA follows: TGTGCCAGCAGTTTTGGTTCACCCCTCCACTTT. This sequence encodes CASSFGSPLHF.

The chain carries TRBV29-1 and TRBJ2-7, with a tentative D call TRBD1 (6 bases). This CDR3 has 12 amino acids. In germline, CDR1 is SQVTM, CDR2 ANQGSEA. Trimming took off 6 bases at V and 1 base at J, with 10 bases between the two ends. The CDR3 sequence: CSVITGSYEQYF. Written as DNA, the CDR3 is TGCAGCGTAATTACAGGGTCCTACGAGCAGTACTTC.

The V call is TRBV12-3 or TRBV12-4, the J call TRBJ1-2, with D possibly TRBD1 on 6 matching bases. The V end was cut by 3 bases, the J end by 6 bases, with 20 bases between. The CDR3 loop spans 16 amino acids. This CDR3 reads CASSFRQVIPYDGYTF. In DNA, the CDR3 is TGTGCCAGCAGTTTCAGACAGGTGATTCCCTATGATGGCTACACCTTC.

Here the CDR3 DNA reads TGTGCCAGCAGCGACCCGAGCGGGGTCACCGGGGAGCTGTTTTTT. It yields the protein CASSDPSGVTGELFF. This chain uses TRBV7-3 with TRBJ2-2; 7 positions match TRBD2. This CDR3 is 15 amino acids long. J was trimmed by 4 bases and V by 5 bases; bases with no gene match: 7. Germline V gives CDR1 SGHTA, CDR2 FQGTGA.

The rearrangement uses TRBV4-1 and TRBJ2-3; TRBD2 is a possible D gene (6 bases). V was cut by 5 bases and J by 1 base, with 19 bases left in between. Germline V gene lookup returns CDR1 MGHRA and CDR2 YSYEKL. This CDR3 contains 17 residues. In nucleotides, the CDR3 is TGCGCCAGCAGCGGGCCGGGGGAGAGGGAGGGCACAGATACGCAGTATTTT. Translated: CASSGPGEREGTDTQYF.

This clonotype appeared a single time. The chain joins TRBV6-5 to TRBJ2-7, with TRBD2 matching 9 bases. CDR3 size: 16 residues. Germline trimming cut 0 bases from V and 0 bases from J; bases unmatched to any gene: 3. CDR1 and CDR2 from the germline V gene are MNHEY and SVGAGI. The CDR3 sequence is CASSYSAGGSSYEQYF. DNA of the CDR3: TGTGCCAGCAGTTACTCGGCGGGGGGGAGCTCCTACGAGCAGTACTTC.